A selection of T cell receptor beta chains follows, all from one sample in a study of cytomegalovirus exposure and HLA in healthy donors. The protocol was immunoSEQ multiplex PCR, while the TCRdb copy is restricted to in-frame clones and leaves out a portion. The profile covers about 130,000 clones, with approximately 60% appearing a single time and roughly 1.7% taken by the ten largest. Sequences were obtained from PBMCs. These receptors all stem from a human donor in good health. Each CDR3 is given with its conserved first and last residue. Each record gives: J gene, D gene, clone size, V gene, CDR3 protein, CDR3 DNA. D genes are given only for firm matches. The size of a clone is reported for some rows only, either as once, few or many, or as a class for expanded clones.

J: TRBJ2-1; D: NA; size: NA; V: TRBV28; CDR3: CASSSIAASNEQFF; DNA: TGTGCCAGCAGTAGTATAGCGGCCAGCAATGAGCAGTTCTTC
J: TRBJ2-3; D: TRBD2; size: NA; V: TRBV7-9; CDR3: CASSGTGGTSTDTQYF; DNA: TGTGCCAGCAGCGGAACGGGGGGGACTAGCACAGATACGCAGTATTTT
J: TRBJ2-1; D: NA; size: NA; V: TRBV25-1; CDR3: CASRPDSSYNEQFF; DNA: TGTGCCAGCAGGCCAGACAGCTCCTACAATGAGCAGTTCTTC
J: TRBJ2-2; D: TRBD1; size: NA; V: TRBV4-1; CDR3: CASSHDRGSAGELFF; DNA: TGCGCCAGCAGCCACGACAGGGGTTCTGCCGGGGAGCTGTTTTTT
J: TRBJ1-4; D: TRBD1; size: NA; V: TRBV28; CDR3: CASSPGTGKLFF; DNA: TGTGCCAGCAGCCCAGGGACAGGGAAACTGTTTTTT
J: TRBJ2-2; D: TRBD2; size: NA; V: TRBV9; CDR3: CASSVGIAGITGELFF; DNA: TGTGCCAGCAGCGTAGGGATAGCGGGGATCACCGGGGAGCTGTTTTTT
J: TRBJ2-1; D: NA; size: few; V: TRBV5-1; CDR3: CASSFSGDEQFF; DNA: TGCGCCAGCAGCTTTAGCGGTGATGAGCAGTTCTTC
J: TRBJ1-5; D: TRBD1; size: NA; V: TRBV2; CDR3: CASSAGTVGQPQHF; DNA: TGTGCCAGCAGTGCAGGGACAGTGGGTCAGCCCCAGCATTTT
J: TRBJ2-7; D: NA; size: NA; V: TRBV5-1; CDR3: CASSPAPAEVEQYF; DNA: TGCGCCAGCAGCCCGGCCCCAGCAGAGGTCGAGCAGTACTTC
J: TRBJ2-1; D: NA; size: NA; V: TRBV6-5; CDR3: CAVSKSSYNEQFF; DNA: TGTGCCGTATCCAAGAGCTCCTACAATGAGCAGTTCTTC
J: TRBJ2-3; D: TRBD1; size: NA; V: TRBV19; CDR3: CASSLTRDRVGQYF; DNA: TGTGCCAGTAGTCTAACCCGGGACAGGGTGGGGCAGTATTTT
J: TRBJ2-5; D: TRBD2; size: NA; V: TRBV5-1; CDR3: CASSFGGRAEETQYF; DNA: TGCGCCAGCAGCTTTGGCGGGAGGGCTGAAGAGACCCAGTACTTC
J: TRBJ2-2; D: TRBD2; size: NA; V: TRBV11-2; CDR3: CASSSPSSGSRNTGELFF; DNA: TGTGCCAGCAGCTCTCCGAGTAGCGGGAGTCGGAACACCGGGGAGCTGTTTTTT
J: TRBJ2-7; D: TRBD1; size: few; V: TRBV5-1; CDR3: CASSRTGYEQYF; DNA: TGCGCCAGCAGCCGGACAGGATACGAGCAGTACTTC
J: TRBJ2-7; D: TRBD2; size: NA; V: TRBV7-8; CDR3: CASSRDGGEQYF; DNA: TGTGCCAGCAGCCGAGACGGGGGGGAGCAGTACTTC
J: TRBJ2-1; D: TRBD2; size: NA; V: TRBV28; CDR3: CASSFGTSGSLFNEQFF; DNA: TGTGCCAGCAGTTTCGGGACTAGCGGGAGTTTGTTCAATGAGCAGTTCTTC
J: TRBJ2-1; D: NA; size: few; V: TRBV7-6; CDR3: CASSLAGGSRNEQFF; DNA: TGTGCCAGCAGCTTAGCTGGCGGTTCTCGCAATGAGCAGTTCTTC
J: TRBJ2-7; D: NA; size: NA; V: TRBV4-1; CDR3: CASSRTAMGGRPYEQYF; DNA: TGCGCCAGCAGCCGTACGGCCATGGGAGGTAGACCCTACGAGCAGTACTTC
J: TRBJ1-2; D: TRBD1; size: NA; V: TRBV5-1; CDR3: CASSVTGQDYGYTF; DNA: TGCGCCAGCAGCGTTACGGGACAGGACTATGGCTACACCTTC
J: TRBJ1-5; D: NA; size: few; V: TRBV9; CDR3: CASSPQGGSNQPQHF; DNA: TGTGCCAGCAGCCCCCAGGGAGGAAGCAATCAGCCCCAGCATTTT
J: TRBJ2-1; D: NA; size: NA; V: TRBV7-3; CDR3: CASSLTGNNEQFF; DNA: TGTGCCAGCAGCTTAACCGGGAACAATGAGCAGTTCTTC
J: TRBJ1-5; D: NA; size: NA; V: TRBV21-1; CDR3: CASRTGTGRNQPQHF; DNA: TGTGCCAGCAGAACCGGGACAGGACGCAATCAGCCCCAGCATTTT
J: TRBJ2-5; D: TRBD2; size: NA; V: TRBV9; CDR3: CASSVEAGGYQETQYF; DNA: TGTGCCAGCAGCGTAGAAGCGGGGGGATACCAAGAGACCCAGTACTTC
J: TRBJ2-7; D: NA; size: NA; V: TRBV10-3; CDR3: CAISERRDAAYEQYF; DNA: TGTGCCATCAGTGAGAGGAGGGACGCAGCCTACGAGCAGTACTTC
J: TRBJ1-2; D: NA; size: few; V: TRBV12-2; CDR3: CASRLGRQGRYLPLNYGYTF; DNA: TGTGCAAGTCGCTTAGGCCGGCAGGGGCGATATCTCCCCCTTAACTATGGCTACACCTTC
J: TRBJ2-3; D: NA; size: NA; V: TRBV7-2; CDR3: CASNQGTDTQYF; DNA: TGTGCCAGCAACCAGGGGACAGATACGCAGTATTTT
J: TRBJ2-5; D: NA; size: NA; V: TRBV5-1; CDR3: CASSRGTLGSETQYF; DNA: TGCGCCAGCAGCCGGGGGACGCTCGGGTCGGAGACCCAGTACTTC
J: TRBJ1-4; D: TRBD1; size: NA; V: TRBV29-1; CDR3: CSVEWSDDRGNEKLFF; DNA: TGCAGCGTTGAATGGTCTGATGACAGGGGGAATGAAAAACTGTTTTTT
J: TRBJ2-6; D: NA; size: NA; V: TRBV19; CDR3: CASSSPPGTGANVLTF; DNA: TGTGCCAGTAGTTCCCCCCCGGGGACTGGGGCCAACGTCCTGACTTTC
J: TRBJ2-3; D: TRBD2; size: NA; V: TRBV27; CDR3: CASRPLKGRENTDTQYF; DNA: TGTGCCAGCAGACCCCTCAAGGGGCGGGAGAACACAGATACGCAGTATTTT
J: TRBJ2-1; D: TRBD1; size: NA; V: TRBV5-4; CDR3: CAEKTQGAHNEQFF; DNA: TGTGCCGAAAAGACGCAGGGGGCCCACAATGAGCAGTTCTTC
J: TRBJ2-7; D: NA; size: NA; V: TRBV18; CDR3: CASSPDRTNYEQYF; DNA: TGTGCCAGCTCACCTGACAGGACAAATTACGAGCAGTACTTC
J: TRBJ1-1; D: NA; size: NA; V: TRBV5-4; CDR3: CASSPGGRGTEAFF; DNA: TGTGCCAGCAGCCCCGGGGGTAGAGGCACTGAAGCTTTCTTT
J: TRBJ2-5; D: TRBD2; size: NA; V: TRBV5-6; CDR3: CASSFQREFGETQYF; DNA: TGTGCCAGCAGCTTCCAGCGGGAGTTTGGAGAGACCCAGTACTTC
J: TRBJ2-1; D: NA; size: NA; V: TRBV28; CDR3: CASSSGAELYNEQFF; DNA: TGTGCCAGCAGTTCAGGGGCCGAACTCTACAATGAGCAGTTCTTC
J: TRBJ2-3; D: NA; size: once; V: TRBV7-3; CDR3: CASSLMVTDAQYF; DNA: TGTGCCAGCAGCTTAATGGTCACAGATGCGCAGTATTTT
J: TRBJ2-2; D: TRBD2; size: once; V: TRBV7-9; CDR3: CASSLSLLAGSNTGELFF; DNA: TGTGCCAGCAGCTTATCCCTCTTAGCGGGATCGAACACCGGGGAGCTGTTTTTT
J: TRBJ2-5; D: TRBD1; size: NA; V: TRBV7-9; CDR3: CASSSSGTGSRETQYF; DNA: TGTGCCAGCAGCTCTTCCGGGACAGGGTCGCGGGAGACCCAGTACTTC
J: TRBJ2-3; D: TRBD2; size: few; V: TRBV5-6; CDR3: CASSLRTSGISDTQYF; DNA: TGTGCCAGCAGCCTACGGACTAGCGGGATTTCAGATACGCAGTATTTT
J: TRBJ2-7; D: TRBD2; size: NA; V: TRBV5-6; CDR3: CASSPTSVSYEQYF; DNA: TGTGCCAGCAGCCCGACTAGCGTGAGCTACGAGCAGTACTTC
J: TRBJ1-1; D: NA; size: once; V: TRBV11-2; CDR3: CASSVGLNTEAFF; DNA: TGTGCCAGCAGTGTCGGGTTGAACACTGAAGCTTTCTTT
J: TRBJ2-1; D: TRBD2; size: few; V: TRBV4-3; CDR3: CASSPFSLAGENEQFF; DNA: TGCGCCAGCAGCCCGTTTAGTCTAGCGGGAGAAAATGAGCAGTTCTTC
J: TRBJ2-7; D: TRBD1; size: few; V: TRBV7-8; CDR3: CASSHGGTGAYEQYF; DNA: TGTGCCAGCAGCCACGGGGGGACAGGGGCCTACGAGCAGTACTTC
J: TRBJ1-6; D: TRBD1; size: NA; V: TRBV18; CDR3: CASSPGQHHNSPLHF; DNA: TGTGCCAGCTCACCGGGACAGCACCATAATTCACCCCTCCACTTT
J: TRBJ2-1; D: NA; size: few; V: TRBV7-2; CDR3: CASSSPFSYNEQFF; DNA: TGTGCCAGCAGCTCTCCTTTCTCCTACAATGAGCAGTTCTTC